The 16 T cell receptor beta chains reported below all come from one sample, sequenced in a study of siplizumab effects on memory and regulatory T cells. Profiling relied on immunoSEQ multiplex PCR, and the TCRdb table lists in-frame clones only, not all of them. The data hold around 94,000 clones, with more than 85% observed a single time. Sample: CD4+ T cells sorted from blood. Every receptor here comes from a human donor in good health.

The chain links TRBV5-6 to TRBJ1-1; 8 positions match TRBD1. In germline, CDR1 is SGHDT, CDR2 YYEEEE. The V and J ends lost 1 base and 9 bases, in that order; junction bases with no gene match: 8. This CDR3 contains 14 residues. CDR3 amino acids: CASSLRQGAPQAFF. The CDR3 DNA sequence: TGTGCCAGCAGCTTGCGGCAGGGGGCCCCTCAAGCTTTCTTT.

The chain links TRBV28 to TRBJ2-7, with no clear D. The V gene lost 3 bases and the J gene lost 2 bases, with 14 bases spanning the gap. Germline V lookup: CDR1 MDHEN, CDR2 SYDVKM. The length of the CDR3 is 15 residues. CDR3 coding DNA: TGTGCCAGCAGTTTTATCCCTCTCCGGACCTACGAGCAGTACTTC. This encodes CASSFIPLRTYEQYF. The full variable domain, in which reference TRBV28 and TRBJ2-7 provide the parts outside the CDR3, is DVKVTQSSRYLVKRTGEKVFLECVQDMDHENMFWYRQDPGLGLRLIYFSYDVKMKEKGDIPEGYSVSREKKERFSLILESASTNQTSMYLCASSFIPLRTYEQYFGPGTRLTVT.

V and J are TRBV11-2 and TRBJ2-7; a weak D match, TRBD2 (5 bases). The CDR3 loop spans 19 amino acids. V gave up 1 base and J gave up 5 bases, with 27 bases separating them. Per the germline V gene, CDR1 is SGHAT and CDR2 is FQNNGV. The CDR3 region has the DNA TGTGCCAGCAGCTTAGGCCCCCATAGGAGGTCTTCCTCCAGCCACGAGCAGTACTTC. Amino acid sequence: CASSLGPHRRSSSSHEQYF.

The chain joins TRBV27 to TRBJ2-3; the D is unclear. The CDR3 extends over 16 amino acids. V lost 2 bases, J lost 0 bases, and 12 bases lay in between. The germline CDR1 and CDR2 sequences are MNHEY and SMNVEV (reference sequence). This CDR3 is CASSLRTGRSTDTQYF. DNA of the CDR3: TGTGCCAGCAGTTTAAGGACGGGCAGGAGCACAGATACGCAGTATTTT.

The chain carries TRBV29-1 and TRBJ1-2; TRBD1 matches 9 bases. This CDR3 contains 11 residues. Losses at the gene ends were 4 bases for V and 8 bases for J; bases not matched to a gene: 2. Germline values: CDR1 SQVTM, CDR2 ANQGSEA. The CDR3 DNA is TGCAGCGTTGGGACAGGGGACGGCTACACCTTC. Translation gives CSVGTGDGYTF. Full variable domain (rest looked up from reference TRBV29-1 and TRBJ1-2): SAVISQKPSRDICQRGTSLTIQCQVDSQVTMMFWYRQQPGQSLTLIATANQGSEATYESGFVIDKFPISRPNLTFSTLTVSNMSPEDSSIYLCSVGTGDGYTFGSGTRLTVV.

V usage is TRBV7-8 and J usage is TRBJ2-3; TRBD2 agrees at 8 bases. V was clipped by 0 bases and J by 6 bases; unmatched bases: 5. From germline, CDR1 is SGHVS and CDR2 FQNEAQ. The CDR3 is 15 amino acids. This CDR3 reads CASSLAGTRSDTQYF. The CDR3 coding sequence is TGTGCCAGCAGCTTAGCTGGGACTAGGTCCGATACGCAGTATTTT.

This clone turned up a few times. This chain uses TRBV6-5 with TRBJ1-5; no clear D gene. V shed 6 bases and J shed 1 base, with 7 bases lying between them. CDR3 length equals 13 residues. Germline CDR1 MNHEY, CDR2 SVGAGI. The CDR3 spells CASSRDSNQPQHF. The CDR3 DNA follows: TGTGCCAGCAGCCGAGACAGCAATCAGCCCCAGCATTTT.

The gene calls are TRBV11-2 and TRBJ2-1, with 10 bases fitting TRBD2. V lost 5 bases to trimming and J lost 7 bases; unmatched junction nucleotides: 11. Germline lookup yields CDR1 SGHAT and CDR2 FQNNGV. The CDR3 is 16 amino acids. The DNA of the CDR3 is TGTGCCAGCAGCCGCCGGGGGACTAGCGAGAAAAATGAGCAGTTCTTC. This encodes CASSRRGTSEKNEQFF. The full variable domain, rest sourced from reference TRBV11-2 and TRBJ2-1, is EAGVAQSPRYKIIEKRQSVAFWCNPISGHATLYWYQQILGQGPKLLIQFQNNGVVDDSQLPKDRFSAERLKGVDSTLKIQPAKLEDSAVYLCASSRRGTSEKNEQFFGPGTRLTVL.

The chain couples TRBV7-9 to TRBJ2-1; D is tentatively TRBD1 or TRBD2 (6 bases each). Germline-derived CDR1 and CDR2 are SEHNR and FQNEAQ (reference sequence). This CDR3 region has 14 residues. V was clipped by 1 base and J by 13 bases, with 17 bases between them. CDR3 amino acids: CASSLVGNAGTQFF. DNA of the CDR3: TGTGCCAGCAGCTTAGTTGGTAATGCGGGGACACAGTTCTTC.

The rearrangement joins TRBV28 to TRBJ1-3; D is unclear. Deletions cut 1 base from V and 2 bases from J, with 6 bases between. Germline V gene lookup returns CDR1 MDHEN and CDR2 SYDVKM. The CDR3 spans 14 residues. CDR3 DNA sequence: TGTGCCAGCAGTTTATTAACGGCTGGAAACACCATATATTTT. This sequence encodes CASSLLTAGNTIYF.

This chain uses TRBV5-1 with TRBJ2-2; no definite D call. Germline V gene lookup returns CDR1 SGHRS and CDR2 YFSETQ. The V end was cut by 0 bases, the J end by 6 bases, with 12 bases between. The CDR3 runs 15 residues. The CDR3 DNA reads as TGCGCCAGCAGCTTGGCGACGACGGCAGCCGGGGAGCTGTTTTTT. Its translation: CASSLATTAAGELFF.

The gene calls are TRBV7-3 and TRBJ2-3; 12 nucleotides match TRBD2. There are 16 residues in the CDR3. The V gene's germline CDR1 is SGHTA and CDR2 FQGTGA. With V trimmed by 5 bases and J by 5 bases, 8 bases remained unmatched. Here the CDR3 DNA reads TGTGCCAGCAGCGCCACTCTAGCGGGAGGGAGAGATACGCAGTATTTT. Protein product: CASSATLAGGRDTQYF.

V gene TRBV18 combines with J gene TRBJ2-5; D is undetermined. The CDR3 covers 12 residues. The V and J ends lost 4 bases and 5 bases respectively, with 8 bases between them. The germline gives CDR1 KGHSH, CDR2 LQKENI. The CDR3 DNA reads as TGTGCCAGCTCACGGGGTTGGGAGACCCAGTACTTC. Residues: CASSRGWETQYF.

Regarding this clone: One end of the junction varies from germline; a read error may be responsible. This rearrangement joins TRBV6-4 to TRBJ2-7; 9 bases line up with TRBD1. The length of the CDR3 is 10 residues. Germline assignment: CDR1 MRHNA and CDR2 SNTAGT. The CDR3 nucleotides read TGTGCCAGCAGTGCGGGACAGGGACACTTC. This encodes CASSAGQGHF.

The genes are TRBV15 and TRBJ2-3; D is perhaps TRBD2 (5 bases). The CDR3 has 16 residues. The germline gives CDR1 LNHNV, CDR2 YYDKDF (reference sequence). Trimming took off 3 bases at V and 1 base at J, with 14 bases between the two ends. The CDR3 sequence is CATSSRSGWGTDTQYF. The CDR3 DNA follows: TGTGCCACCAGCAGTAGGTCGGGGTGGGGCACAGATACGCAGTATTTT. The full variable domain, rest sourced from reference TRBV15 and TRBJ2-3, is DAMVIQNPRYQVTQFGKPVTLSCSQTLNHNVMYWYQQKSSQAPKLLFHYYDKDFNNEADTPDNFQSRRPNTSFCFLDIRSPGLGDTAMYLCATSSRSGWGTDTQYFGPGTRLTVL.

This chain links TRBV14 with TRBJ1-2; 9 bases line up with TRBD1. There are 15 residues in the CDR3. CDR1 and CDR2 from the germline V gene are SGHDN and FVKESK. Losses at the gene ends were 1 base for V and 2 bases for J; bases not matched to a gene: 2. DNA of the CDR3: TGTGCCAGCAGCCAAGCCGGGACAGGGAACTATGGCTACACCTTC. Protein: CASSQAGTGNYGYTF.